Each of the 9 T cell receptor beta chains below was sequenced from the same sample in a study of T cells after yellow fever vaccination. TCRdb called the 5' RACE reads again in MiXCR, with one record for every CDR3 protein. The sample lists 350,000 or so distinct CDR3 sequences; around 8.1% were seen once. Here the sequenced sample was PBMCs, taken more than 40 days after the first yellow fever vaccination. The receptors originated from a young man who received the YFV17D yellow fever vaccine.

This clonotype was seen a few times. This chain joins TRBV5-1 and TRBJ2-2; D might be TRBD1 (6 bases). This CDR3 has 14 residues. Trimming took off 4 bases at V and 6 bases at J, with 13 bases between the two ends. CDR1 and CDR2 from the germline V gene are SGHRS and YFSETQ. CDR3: CASSPTTGPGELFF. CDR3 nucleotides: TGCGCCAGCAGCCCCACTACAGGGCCCGGGGAGCTGTTTTTT.

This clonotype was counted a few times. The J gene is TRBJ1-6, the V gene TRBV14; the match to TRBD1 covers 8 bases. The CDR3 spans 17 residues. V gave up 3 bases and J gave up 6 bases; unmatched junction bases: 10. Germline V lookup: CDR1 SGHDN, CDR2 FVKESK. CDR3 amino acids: CASSHRGTGSTNSPLHF. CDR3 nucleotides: TGTGCCAGCAGCCATAGGGGGACAGGAAGTACTAATTCACCCCTCCACTTT.

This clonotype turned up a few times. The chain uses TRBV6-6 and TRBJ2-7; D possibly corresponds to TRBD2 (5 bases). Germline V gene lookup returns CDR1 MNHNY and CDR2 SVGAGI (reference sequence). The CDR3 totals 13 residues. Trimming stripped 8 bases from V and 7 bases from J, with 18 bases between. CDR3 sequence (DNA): TGTGCCAGCTCGTGGGCTTCCTCGGGGGAGCAGTACGTC. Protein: CASSWASSGEQYV.

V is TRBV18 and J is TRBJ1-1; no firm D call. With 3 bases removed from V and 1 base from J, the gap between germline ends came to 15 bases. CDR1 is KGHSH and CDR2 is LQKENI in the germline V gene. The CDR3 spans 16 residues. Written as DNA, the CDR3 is TGTGCCAGCTCACCGCTAAACGAACACCCGAACACTGAAGCTTTCTTT. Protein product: CASSPLNEHPNTEAFF.

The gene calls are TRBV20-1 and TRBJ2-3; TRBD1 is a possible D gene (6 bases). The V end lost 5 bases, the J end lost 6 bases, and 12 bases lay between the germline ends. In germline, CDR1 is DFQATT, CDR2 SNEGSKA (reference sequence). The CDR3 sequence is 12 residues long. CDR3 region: CSAFFTGDTQYF. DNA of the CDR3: TGCAGTGCTTTCTTCACAGGGGATACGCAGTATTTT.

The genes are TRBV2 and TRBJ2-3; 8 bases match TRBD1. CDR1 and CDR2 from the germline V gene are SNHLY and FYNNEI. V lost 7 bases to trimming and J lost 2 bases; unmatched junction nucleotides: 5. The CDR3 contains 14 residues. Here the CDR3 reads CASIWTGYTDTQYF. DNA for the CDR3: TGTGCCAGCATCTGGACAGGGTACACAGATACGCAGTATTTT. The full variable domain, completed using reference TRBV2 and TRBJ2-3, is EPEVTQTPSHQVTQMGQEVILRCVPISNHLYFYWYRQILGQKVEFLVSFYNNEISEKSEIFDDQFSVERPDGSNFTLKIRSTKLEDSAMYFCASIWTGYTDTQYFGPGTRLTVL.

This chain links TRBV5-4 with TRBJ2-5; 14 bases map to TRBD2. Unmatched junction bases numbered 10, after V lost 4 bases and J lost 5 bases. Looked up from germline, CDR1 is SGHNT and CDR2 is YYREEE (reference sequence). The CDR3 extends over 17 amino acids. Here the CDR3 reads CASSADSGTSGGETQYF. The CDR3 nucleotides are TGTGCCAGCAGCGCCGACTCCGGGACTAGCGGGGGTGAGACCCAGTACTTC.

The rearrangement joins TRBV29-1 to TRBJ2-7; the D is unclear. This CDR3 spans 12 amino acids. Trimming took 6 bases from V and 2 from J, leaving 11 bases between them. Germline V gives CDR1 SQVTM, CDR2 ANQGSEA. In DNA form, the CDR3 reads TGCAGCGTGGGGTTTTCGGCCTACGAGCAGTACGTC. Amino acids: CSVGFSAYEQYV.

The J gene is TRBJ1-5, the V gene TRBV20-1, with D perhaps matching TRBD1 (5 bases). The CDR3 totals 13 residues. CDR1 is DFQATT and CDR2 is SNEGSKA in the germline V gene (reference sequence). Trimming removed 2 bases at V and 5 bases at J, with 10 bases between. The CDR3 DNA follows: TGCAGTGCTAGATGGACACTCGATCAGCCCCAGCATTTT. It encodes CSARWTLDQPQHF.